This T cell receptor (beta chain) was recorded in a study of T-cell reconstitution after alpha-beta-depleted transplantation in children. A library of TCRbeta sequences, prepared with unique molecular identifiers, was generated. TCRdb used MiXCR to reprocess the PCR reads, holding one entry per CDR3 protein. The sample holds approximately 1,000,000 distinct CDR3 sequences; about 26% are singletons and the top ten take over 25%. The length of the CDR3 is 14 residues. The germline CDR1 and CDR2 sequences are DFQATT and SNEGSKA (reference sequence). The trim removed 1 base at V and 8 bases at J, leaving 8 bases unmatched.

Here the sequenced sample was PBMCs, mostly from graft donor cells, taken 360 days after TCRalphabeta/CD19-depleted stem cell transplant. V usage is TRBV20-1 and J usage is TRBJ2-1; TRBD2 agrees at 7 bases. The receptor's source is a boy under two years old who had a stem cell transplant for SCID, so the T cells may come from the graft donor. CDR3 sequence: CSARVPAGLDEQFF. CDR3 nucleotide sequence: TGCAGTGCTAGAGTCCCAGCGGGGTTGGATGAGCAGTTCTTC.